The clone carrying this TCR beta chain appeared a few times. Germline V gene data show CDR1 as MDHEN and CDR2 as SYDVKM. The CDR3 sequence is 14 residues long. Trimming stripped 3 bases from V and 3 bases from J, with 9 bases between. A multiplex PCR was run with 60 Vbeta primers and 13 Jbeta primers. Generated by immunoSEQ multiplex PCR, the TCRdb table keeps only in-frame clones and is missing some. The sample yields 100,000 to 150,000 clones, around 81% seen once. This entry comes from a study of cytomegalovirus exposure and HLA in healthy donors. The receptor comes from a female donor in good health and CMV-seronegative. The chain has TRBV28 and TRBJ1-3; the D is unclear. Sequenced input: PBMCs. CDR3: CASSFGRGGNTIYF. CDR3 bases: TGTGCCAGCAGTTTTGGCCGGGGTGGAAACACCATATATTTT.